Below, 21 T cell receptor beta chains from the same sample are listed, as sequenced in a study of cytomegalovirus exposure and HLA in healthy donors. 60 Vbeta and 13 Jbeta primers were used in PCR. Profiling relied on immunoSEQ multiplex PCR, and the TCRdb table lists in-frame clones only, not all of them. There are about 200,000 clones in the sample; under 90% occur only once, and 0.098% lies in the top ten. Sequenced material: PBMCs. The receptors originated from a boy aged 2 to 9 in good health and CMV-seronegative.

This clone was recorded a few times. The V and J genes are TRBV18 and TRBJ2-5; D gene unclear. Deletions cut 1 base from V and 2 bases from J, with 5 bases between. This CDR3 spans 13 amino acids. Germline CDR1 is KGHSH and CDR2 is LQKENI. CDR3 protein: CASSPLTQETQYF. Written as DNA, the CDR3 is TGTGCCAGCTCACCACTAACACAAGAGACCCAGTACTTC.

The rearrangement uses TRBV7-9 and TRBJ1-3; D remains unclear. The CDR3 loop spans 14 amino acids. Germline-derived CDR1 and CDR2 are SEHNR and FQNEAQ (reference sequence). Trimming stripped 3 bases from V and 0 bases from J, with 6 bases between. The DNA of the CDR3 is TGTGCCAGCAGCTTCTCAGACTCTGGAAACACCATATATTTT. Translation gives CASSFSDSGNTIYF.

The chain carries TRBV7-9 and TRBJ2-6, with 8 bases that match TRBD1. Per the germline V gene, CDR1 is SEHNR and CDR2 is FQNEAQ (reference sequence). CDR3 length: 16 residues. With 6 bases clipped from V and 4 bases from J, the junction kept 8 bases outside the gene matches. The CDR3 is CASRPKTGEGANVLTF. The CDR3 DNA is TGTGCCAGCAGACCAAAGACAGGGGAAGGGGCCAACGTCCTGACTTTC.

This clone was seen just once. J is TRBJ1-5 and V is TRBV7-2; D possibly corresponds to TRBD1 (6 bases). Germline values: CDR1 SGHTA, CDR2 FQGNSA. CDR3 size: 15 residues. The ends were cut back, 2 bases at V and 2 bases at J, with 10 bases in the middle. CDR3 sequence: CASSLLTGGNQPQHF. In DNA, the CDR3 is TGTGCCAGCAGCTTATTGACAGGCGGCAATCAGCCCCAGCATTTT.

The chain employs TRBV6-6 and TRBJ2-1; weak D call: TRBD2 (7 bases). V lost 6 bases, J lost 4 bases, and 19 bases lay in between. The germline CDR1 and CDR2 sequences are MNHNY and SVGAGI (reference sequence). The CDR3 sequence is 16 residues long. CDR3: CASRRFGGGTYNEQFF. The DNA of the CDR3 is TGTGCCAGCAGACGCTTTGGCGGGGGCACATACAATGAGCAGTTCTTC.

This clone was seen more than once but under ten times. This chain connects TRBV9 to TRBJ2-7; the match to TRBD2 covers 10 bases. This CDR3 has 15 residues. CDR1 is SGDLS, CDR2 YYNGEE, per germline. V was clipped by 2 bases and J by 1 base; unmatched bases: 3. The DNA for the CDR3 is TGTGCCAGCAGCGTTTCAGCGGGGGGGTCCTACGAGCAGTACTTC. Residues: CASSVSAGGSYEQYF.

This clone was counted once. The chain recombines TRBV15 with TRBJ2-7; 8 bases are a match to TRBD1. Trimming at V came to 1 base and at J to 7 bases, leaving 9 bases not matched to a gene. The CDR3 covers 15 residues. Germline loops: CDR1 LNHNV, CDR2 YYDKDF (reference sequence). CDR3 nucleotides: TGTGCCACCAGCAGAGGGCAGGGGGCGGTGGGGGAGCAGTACTTC. Translating gives CATSRGQGAVGEQYF.

The V gene is TRBV7-3, the J gene TRBJ2-3, with D tentatively TRBD2 (6 bases). This CDR3 comprises 15 residues. Trimming left V 4 bases short and J 0 bases short, with 11 bases between. Per germline, CDR1 SGHTA and CDR2 FQGTGA. The CDR3 here is CASSSGEPSTDTQYF. For the CDR3, the DNA is TGTGCCAGCAGCTCGGGGGAGCCTAGCACAGATACGCAGTATTTT.

The gene calls are TRBV7-2 and TRBJ2-5; D may be TRBD1 (5 bases). The DNA end is more similar to TRBJ2-7, so the J call may be wrong. The CDR3 covers 14 residues. Germline loops: CDR1 SGHTA, CDR2 FQGNSA. CDR3 bases: TGTGCCAGCAGTCGCACCTCAGGGTCCTACGAGCAGTACTTC. Translated: CASSRTSGSYEQYF.

V usage is TRBV25-1 and J usage is TRBJ2-1; D might be TRBD2 (6 bases). CDR3 size: 14 residues. The germline gives CDR1 MGHDK, CDR2 SYGVNS. V lost 4 bases, J lost 6 bases, and 13 bases lay in between. The CDR3 is CASSVGRWGNEQFF. The CDR3 coding sequence is TGTGCCAGCAGTGTTGGGAGGTGGGGCAATGAGCAGTTCTTC.

This clone was found a few times. The chain employs TRBV9 and TRBJ2-3; a weak D match, TRBD1 (7 bases). The CDR3 contains 15 residues. Deletions cut 4 bases from V and 6 bases from J, with 18 bases between. Per germline, CDR1 SGDLS and CDR2 YYNGEE. The CDR3 DNA follows: TGTGCCAGCAGCTGGCGGGGACAGTCCACCGATACGCAGTATTTT. It encodes CASSWRGQSTDTQYF.

This clone showed up just once. This rearrangement joins TRBV15 to TRBJ2-7, with 9 nucleotides matching TRBD1. Germline loops: CDR1 LNHNV, CDR2 YYDKDF (reference sequence). J gave up 5 bases and V 8 bases, and 7 bases lay outside the gene matches. The CDR3 contains 13 residues. CDR3 in DNA: TGTGCCACCCGTGGGACAGGGTGGAACGAGCAGTACTTC. Protein product: CATRGTGWNEQYF.

This clone was counted a single time. The gene calls are TRBV19 and TRBJ1-2; D is unresolved. Germline V gene sequence: CDR1 LNHDA, CDR2 SQIVND (reference sequence). This CDR3 contains 13 residues. V gave up 7 bases and J gave up 10 bases, with 19 bases separating them. CDR3 sequence reads: CASTPGGSPDYTF. CDR3 bases: TGTGCCAGTACCCCAGGAGGTTCTCCCGACTACACCTTC.

The V and J genes are TRBV2 and TRBJ1-1; 10 bases match TRBD1. The CDR3 extends over 13 amino acids. J lost 5 bases, V lost 9 bases, and 6 bases had no gene match. Germline values: CDR1 SNHLY, CDR2 FYNNEI. CDR3 bases: TGTGCCAGGACAGGGGGCCAGGGAACTGAAGCTTTCTTT. This gives the protein CARTGGQGTEAFF.

This clone has only one observation. The rearrangement joins TRBV7-9 to TRBJ2-5, with TRBD1 identical over 7 bases. Trimming took 1 base from V and 2 from J; bases not matched to a gene: 4. CDR1 is SEHNR, CDR2 FQNEAQ, per germline (reference sequence). This CDR3 spans 15 amino acids. As DNA, the CDR3 is TGTGCCAGCAGCTTAGGAGACAGGGATCAAGAGACCCAGTACTTC. Encoded protein: CASSLGDRDQETQYF.

The chain links TRBV11-2 to TRBJ2-5; 7 bases agree with TRBD2. Germline CDR1 is SGHAT and CDR2 is FQNNGV. J lost 0 bases, V lost 4 bases, and 5 bases had no gene match. CDR3 size: 15 residues. The CDR3 here is CASSSGTMYQETQYF. The CDR3 nucleotides read TGTGCCAGCAGCTCCGGGACTATGTACCAAGAGACCCAGTACTTC.

This chain joins TRBV6-1 and TRBJ1-6, with 11 bases matching TRBD1. This CDR3 is 15 amino acids long. The V segment lost 6 bases and the J segment 9 bases; nucleotides outside the gene matches: 7. The germline V gene has CDR1 MNHNS and CDR2 SASEGT. The CDR3 reads CASRDRGQRISPLHF. In DNA form, the CDR3 reads TGTGCCAGCAGGGACAGGGGGCAGCGGATTTCACCCCTCCACTTT.

The chain joins TRBV7-9 to TRBJ2-3, with D perhaps TRBD2 (5 bases). Trimming took 3 bases from V and 3 from J, leaving 16 bases between them. This CDR3 has 16 amino acids. Per the germline V gene, CDR1 is SEHNR and CDR2 is FQNEAQ (reference sequence). The CDR3, as DNA: TGTGCCAGCAGCTTCTACAAAAGTTCGGGGACAGATACGCAGTATTTT. Protein product: CASSFYKSSGTDTQYF.

The chain recombines TRBV7-6 with TRBJ2-7, with TRBD2 identical over 9 bases. The V gene's germline CDR1 is SGHVS and CDR2 FNYEAQ. Losses at the gene ends were 5 bases for V and 6 bases for J; bases not matched to a gene: 8. The CDR3 length is 14 residues. This CDR3 is CASSRGGGRVEQYF. The CDR3 region has the DNA TGTGCCAGCAGCCGCGGGGGGGGGCGTGTCGAGCAGTACTTC.

The chain carries TRBV2 and TRBJ1-6; D perhaps matches TRBD1 (5 bases). This CDR3 comprises 15 residues. The V end was cut by 7 bases, the J end by 0 bases, with 10 bases between. CDR1 is SNHLY and CDR2 is FYNNEI in the germline V gene. Here the CDR3 reads CASTGRLSYNSPLHF. In DNA form, the CDR3 reads TGTGCCAGCACAGGGAGGCTCTCCTATAATTCACCCCTCCACTTT.

The chain is built from TRBV29-1 and TRBJ2-7; TRBD1 matches at 8 bases. The CDR3 totals 13 residues. The ends lost 6 bases at V and 0 bases at J; junction bases unmatched: 4. CDR1 SQVTM and CDR2 ANQGSEA come from the germline V gene. The CDR3 nucleotides read TGCAGCGTGGGCGGGACAGGCTCCTACGAGCAGTACTTC. Amino acids: CSVGGTGSYEQYF.